The 11 T cell receptor beta chains reported below all come from one sample, sequenced in a study of cytomegalovirus exposure and HLA in healthy donors. The PCR made use of 60 Vbeta and 13 Jbeta primers. The repertoire was sequenced with immunoSEQ multiplex PCR; TCRdb's copy has only in-frame clones and lacks some. This sample yields around 150,000 clones, of which 68% are seen a single time; about 4.5% belongs to the top ten. Sequenced material: PBMCs. These receptors all come from a man in his fifties or sixties in good health and CMV-seronegative.

This clone was picked up a small number of times. This rearrangement joins TRBV4-3 to TRBJ1-5; TRBD1 might be the D (5 bases). Trimming removed 0 bases from V and 4 bases from J, with 10 bases in between. CDR1 and CDR2 from the germline V gene are LGHNA and YSLEER. The CDR3 consists of 15 residues. The CDR3 DNA is TGCGCCAGCAGCCAAGATTGGGCAGGGAATCAGCCCCAGCATTTT. This gives the protein CASSQDWAGNQPQHF.

The V gene is TRBV19, the J gene TRBJ2-3; 10 bases line up with TRBD1. This CDR3 has 19 residues. With 3 bases clipped from V and 2 bases from J, the junction kept 14 bases outside the gene matches. CDR1 and CDR2 from the germline V gene are LNHDA and SQIVND (reference sequence). The CDR3 nucleotides read TGTGCCAGTAGTATTTTAGGGCCCGGGACAGGGGAAATCACAGATACGCAGTATTTT. This translates into CASSILGPGTGEITDTQYF.

The chain is built from TRBV10-1 and TRBJ1-5; weak D call: TRBD1 (6 bases). Germline CDR1 is WNHNN and CDR2 is SYGVQD (reference sequence). Trimming cost V 0 bases and J 7 bases, with 10 bases left between them. The CDR3 covers 14 residues. CDR3 region: CASSESGATQPQHF. DNA of the CDR3: TGCGCCAGCAGTGAGTCGGGGGCTACCCAGCCCCAGCATTTT.

The chain recombines TRBV14 with TRBJ1-6; D not certain. Germline V CDR1 and CDR2: SGHDN, FVKESK. There are 14 residues in the CDR3. V dropped 0 bases and J dropped 8 bases, with 8 bases sitting between them. The CDR3 is CASSQDGAYSPLHF. DNA of the CDR3: TGTGCCAGCAGCCAAGATGGAGCCTATTCACCCCTCCACTTT.

The rearrangement uses TRBV19 and TRBJ1-3; the D is unclear. CDR1 and CDR2 (germline): LNHDA, SQIVND (reference sequence). V lost 7 bases to trimming and J lost 0 bases, with 13 bases between them. This CDR3 has 15 amino acids. This chain's CDR3 is CASIPTQDSGNTIYF. The CDR3 nucleotides are TGTGCCAGTATTCCCACTCAGGACTCTGGAAACACCATATATTTT.

This clone was counted a few times. The gene calls are TRBV7-6 and TRBJ1-5; weak D call: TRBD1 (5 bases). Germline V gene lookup returns CDR1 SGHVS and CDR2 FNYEAQ. CDR3 length: 12 residues. The V end lost 5 bases, the J end lost 6 bases, and 8 bases lay between the germline ends. The CDR3 protein is CASSQQGQPQHF. CDR3 DNA sequence: TGTGCCAGCAGCCAGCAGGGTCAGCCCCAGCATTTT.

V and J are TRBV19 and TRBJ1-4, with D maybe TRBD1 (5 bases). V lost 0 bases and J lost 0, with 17 bases in between. Germline values: CDR1 LNHDA, CDR2 SQIVND (reference sequence). The length of the CDR3 is 19 residues. CDR3 sequence: CASSIDSTGAVATNEKLFF. The CDR3 coding sequence is TGTGCCAGTAGTATAGATTCCACAGGCGCAGTTGCAACTAATGAAAAACTGTTTTTT.

This clone occurred a few times. This sequence joins TRBV10-3 and TRBJ1-1; a possible D gene is TRBD1 (5 bases). The germline V gene has CDR1 ENHRY and CDR2 SYGVKD. V was clipped by 5 bases and J by 0 bases, with 7 bases between them. This CDR3 is 13 amino acids long. The CDR3 loop reads CAISLTVNTEAFF. CDR3 nucleotides: TGTGCCATCAGTTTGACAGTGAACACTGAAGCTTTCTTT.

The J gene is TRBJ1-5, the V gene TRBV19; TRBD1 aligns across 9 bases. The CDR3 is 15 amino acids. The trim removed 7 bases at V and 5 bases at J, leaving 9 bases unmatched. Germline V gene data show CDR1 as LNHDA and CDR2 as SQIVND (reference sequence). The CDR3 nucleotides read TGTGCCAGTACGGCGGGACAGGGAAGAGATCAGCCCCAGCATTTT. Protein sequence: CASTAGQGRDQPQHF.

This clone was seen only once. This chain joins TRBV19 and TRBJ1-1; 7 nucleotides match TRBD1. V was pared by 7 bases and J by 4 bases, with 15 bases of the junction left unmatched. CDR1 LNHDA and CDR2 SQIVND come from the germline V gene (reference sequence). There are 16 residues in the CDR3. CDR3 nucleotides: TGTGCCAGTACCCCCACCCAAAAGGGGGCAATCACTGAAGCTTTCTTT. This encodes CASTPTQKGAITEAFF.

V and J are TRBV10-3 and TRBJ2-7; 9 nucleotides agree with TRBD1. Trimming cost V 10 bases and J 3 bases; bases outside gene matches: 7. Germline CDR1 and CDR2: ENHRY and SYGVKD. The CDR3 is 13 residues long. In DNA, the CDR3 is TGTGCCAGCCGGACAGGGGACAACTACGAGCAGTACTTC. Amino acids: CASRTGDNYEQYF.